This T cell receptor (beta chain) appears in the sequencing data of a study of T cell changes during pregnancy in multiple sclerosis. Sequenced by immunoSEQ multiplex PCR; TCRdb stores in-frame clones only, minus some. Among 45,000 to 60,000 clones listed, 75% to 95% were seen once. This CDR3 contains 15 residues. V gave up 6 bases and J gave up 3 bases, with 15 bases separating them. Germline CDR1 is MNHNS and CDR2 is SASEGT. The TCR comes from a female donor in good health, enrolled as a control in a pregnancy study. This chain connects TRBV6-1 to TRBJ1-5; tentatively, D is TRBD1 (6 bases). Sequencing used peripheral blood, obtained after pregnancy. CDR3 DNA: TGTGCCAGCAGCTCGGGGGGGGGCGTCAATCAGCCCCAGCATTTT. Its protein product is CASSSGGGVNQPQHF.